The rows below give T cell receptor beta chains drawn from one sample of a study of shared clonotypes between healthy human individuals. TCRdb's copy holds only in-frame clones and misses some; the assay was immunoSEQ multiplex PCR. The table records millions of clones, 85% to 95% of them present only once. The sample was naive CD8+ T cells from PBMCs. Receptors were obtained from a man in his late teens or twenties in good health. Some clones in this sample may be carry-over from other donors' samples. Both conserved end residues are part of each CDR3. A D gene is named only where the DNA matches it firmly. The size field is filled for only some rows; it gives once, few, many or a size class.

CDR3nt,CDR3aa,v_gene,d_gene,j_gene,abundance
TGTGCCAGCAGTTTAGGGATTTCAGGCAATCAGCCCCAGCATTTT,CASSLGISGNQPQHF,TRBV27,NA,TRBJ1-5,NA
TGTGCCAGCAGAAGGGACGGGAACTACGAGCAGTACTTC,CASRRDGNYEQYF,TRBV14,NA,TRBJ2-7,NA
TGTGCCAGCAGCCTTCCAACGTGGGGCCCCGTAAACACCATATATTTT,CASSLPTWGPVNTIYF,TRBV7-9,NA,TRBJ1-3,NA
TGTGCCAGCAGTTCAAGGACAGGGCCCACCGTTCAGTACTTC,CASSSRTGPTVQYF,TRBV6-5,TRBD1,TRBJ2-4,NA
TGTGCCAGCAGTCAGCCGAGCGAGCAGTACTTC,CASSQPSEQYF,TRBV6-6,NA,TRBJ2-7,NA
TGTGCCATCAGTGAGGCGGGAGGGCTCGGGGAGACCCAGTACTTC,CAISEAGGLGETQYF,TRBV10-3,TRBD2,TRBJ2-5,NA
TGTGCCAGCAGCAATACAGGGGCCGGTACTAATGAAAAACTGTTTTTT,CASSNTGAGTNEKLFF,TRBV21-1,NA,TRBJ1-4,NA
TGTGCCATCAGTACCACTAGCGGGAGTTGGGCCGGGGAGCTGTTTTTT,CAISTTSGSWAGELFF,TRBV10-3,TRBD2,TRBJ2-2,once
TGTGCCAGTAGTCCGGGGACTAGCGGGATGCACTTCTTC,CASSPGTSGMHFF,TRBV19,TRBD2,TRBJ2-1,NA
TGTGCCAGCAGTGCCGGGACAGGATCATACGAGCAGTACTTC,CASSAGTGSYEQYF,TRBV27,TRBD1,TRBJ2-7,once
TGTGCCAGCAGCGTAGCAGGGACAGGGGTAAACGAGCAGTACTTC,CASSVAGTGVNEQYF,TRBV9,TRBD1,TRBJ2-7,NA
TGCAGCACCCTACGGGGCACTGAAGCTTTCTTT,CSTLRGTEAFF,TRBV29-1,NA,TRBJ1-1,few
TGTGCCAGCAGCTATCTCGCGGCCGCTTCCCATCAGATCTTC,CASSYLAAASHQIF,TRBV28,NA,TRBJ2-1,NA
TGTGCCAGCACTTCCGGGACAGCCTACGAGCAGTACTTC,CASTSGTAYEQYF,TRBV6-1,TRBD1,TRBJ2-7,once
TGTGCCAGCAGCCCAGACAGAATTGACAATGAGCAGTTCTTC,CASSPDRIDNEQFF,TRBV11-3,NA,TRBJ2-1,NA
TGCAGCGTCCGGGGGGGACTAGCGGTCCCGGAGGAGCAGTTCTTC,CSVRGGLAVPEEQFF,TRBV29-1,TRBD2,TRBJ2-1,NA
TGTGCCAGCAGTGAAGGGATAGCCACAGATACGCAGTATTTT,CASSEGIATDTQYF,TRBV2,NA,TRBJ2-3,NA
TGTGCCAGCAGTATGGGAGCCCTCGAGCAGTTCTTC,CASSMGALEQFF,TRBV25-1,NA,TRBJ2-1,NA
TGTGCCAGCAGGGACCGGGACAGGATGGCCATCTATGGCTACACCTTC,CASRDRDRMAIYGYTF,TRBV2,TRBD1,TRBJ1-2,NA
TGCGCCAGCAGCTTCGGGCGGGAGGCAGACATTCAGTACTTC,CASSFGREADIQYF,TRBV5-1,TRBD2,TRBJ2-4,NA
TGTGCCAGCAGTTCGCCAGCGGGAGTTCACAATGAGCAGTTCTTC,CASSSPAGVHNEQFF,TRBV27,TRBD2,TRBJ2-1,NA
TGTGCCAGCAGCCAGGGATGGGGTGGTGAGCAGTTCTTC,CASSQGWGGEQFF,TRBV5-6,NA,TRBJ2-1,NA
TGTGCCAGCAGTTTCCCCCGTGACCGGGAGGGGATGAATGAGCAGTTCTTC,CASSFPRDREGMNEQFF,TRBV28,TRBD2,TRBJ2-1,NA
TGTGCCAGCAGTACCCGGACAGGGGATAATGAGCAGTTCTTC,CASSTRTGDNEQFF,TRBV28,TRBD1,TRBJ2-1,NA
TGTGCCAGCAGGTCCCGGGACACCATATATTTT,CASRSRDTIYF,TRBV7-9,NA,TRBJ1-3,NA
TGTGCCAGCAGCTTAGTGGGAGGGGGAGGGGGCGCCAAAAACATTCAGTACTTC,CASSLVGGGGGAKNIQYF,TRBV7-2,NA,TRBJ2-4,NA
TGTGCCAGCAGTTTAAGCCGGACGGAAGCTTTCTTT,CASSLSRTEAFF,TRBV28,NA,TRBJ1-1,NA
TGTGCCAGCAGCTTGGACGGGAGGGCTACAGATACGCAGTATTTT,CASSLDGRATDTQYF,TRBV11-3,TRBD2,TRBJ2-3,NA
TGCGCCAGCAGCCATAAAACCCGGGAGGGGGTCACTGAAGCTTTCTTT,CASSHKTREGVTEAFF,TRBV4-1,NA,TRBJ1-1,NA
TGCGCCAGCAGCTTGTTCTTCGGGGGTTCGAACACTGAAGCTTTCTTT,CASSLFFGGSNTEAFF,TRBV5-1,NA,TRBJ1-1,NA
TGTGCCAGTAGGGCGACAGGATTTCTCTATGGCTACACCTTC,CASRATGFLYGYTF,TRBV19,NA,TRBJ1-2,NA
TGTGCCAGCAGCGGACAGGGAAATAATGAGCAGTTCTTC,CASSGQGNNEQFF,TRBV9,TRBD1,TRBJ2-1,NA
TGTGCCAGGAGGGGGGGGGCTGGTGAAAAACTGTTTTTT,CARRGGAGEKLFF,TRBV28,NA,TRBJ1-4,NA
TGTGCCAGCAGCTTGGTCCTTCCCCTGGGTACGCAGTATTTT,CASSLVLPLGTQYF,TRBV5-6,NA,TRBJ2-3,once
TGTGCCAGCAGTTTCAGGGGGCCGGGGGAGACCCAGTACTTC,CASSFRGPGETQYF,TRBV27,TRBD1,TRBJ2-5,NA
TGTGCCAGCAGCGTAGGTGGTAGAGGCAATGAGCAGTTCTTC,CASSVGGRGNEQFF,TRBV9,NA,TRBJ2-1,once
TGTGCCAGCAGCGCCCAAGCCGGGGACAAAAATTACGAGCAGTACTTC,CASSAQAGDKNYEQYF,TRBV7-9,NA,TRBJ2-7,once
TGTGCCAGCAGTATGTGGGAGGAAGCTTTCTTT,CASSMWEEAFF,TRBV6-1,NA,TRBJ1-1,NA
TGTGCCAGCAGCCCCCAGCAGGGACAGGGCACCGGGGAGCTGTTTTTT,CASSPQQGQGTGELFF,TRBV7-9,TRBD1,TRBJ2-2,once
TGTGCCAGCAGTTGGTCCGAGAGCTCTGGAAACACCATATATTTT,CASSWSESSGNTIYF,TRBV6-5,NA,TRBJ1-3,NA
TGTGCCAGCAGCCCCGGACAGGGGGCCGGCACCGGGGAGCTGTTTTTT,CASSPGQGAGTGELFF,TRBV11-2,TRBD1,TRBJ2-2,NA
TGTGCCAGTCGAGCGGGGGATACGCAGTATTTT,CASRAGDTQYF,TRBV28,TRBD2,TRBJ2-3,NA
TGCGCCAGCAGCCAAGATTGGGACAGAACTTCCTACGAGCAGTACTTC,CASSQDWDRTSYEQYF,TRBV4-1,TRBD1,TRBJ2-7,NA
TGCGCCAGCTGGGGATCCAGCACTTCCTATGGACCTGAAGCTTTCTTT,CASWGSSTSYGPEAFF,TRBV5-1,NA,TRBJ1-1,NA
TGTGCCAGCAGTGAAAGAGGAATTGCCAGGGTGGCCTATGGCTACACCTTC,CASSERGIARVAYGYTF,TRBV6-1,NA,TRBJ1-2,NA
TGCAGCGTTGTACCGGAGGCAACTAATGAAAAACTGTTTTTT,CSVVPEATNEKLFF,TRBV29-1,NA,TRBJ1-4,NA
TGTGCCAGCAGCCCCGGGACTAGCGCAGTCGGCACAGATACGCAGTATTTT,CASSPGTSAVGTDTQYF,TRBV11-2,TRBD2,TRBJ2-3,NA
TGTGCCAGCAGTGGGAAGGGGCCTCGCCGAAACTACGAGCAGTACTTC,CASSGKGPRRNYEQYF,TRBV6-1,NA,TRBJ2-7,NA
TGTGCCAGCAGCCCGGACACGATTAACTATGGCTACACCTTC,CASSPDTINYGYTF,TRBV7-9,NA,TRBJ1-2,NA
TGTGCCACCAGAGACAGGGGAGGAAATGAAAAACTGTTTTTT,CATRDRGGNEKLFF,TRBV15,TRBD1,TRBJ1-4,NA
TGTGCCAGCAGGTCGAGGGGAGCCTACGAGCAGTACTTC,CASRSRGAYEQYF,TRBV28,NA,TRBJ2-7,NA
TGTGCCAGTAGTCTGGGGCGGAACACTGAAGCTTTCTTT,CASSLGRNTEAFF,TRBV19,NA,TRBJ1-1,NA
TGTGCCAGCAGTGGGGGGGGACAGGCCAAGAACACTGAAGCTTTCTTT,CASSGGGQAKNTEAFF,TRBV2,TRBD1,TRBJ1-1,NA
TGTGCCAGCAGGCTAAGGGCTTCCTACAATGAGCAGTTCTTC,CASRLRASYNEQFF,TRBV27,NA,TRBJ2-1,NA
TGTGCCAGCAGCCCGAGGACGCCCGGGGAGCTGTTTTTT,CASSPRTPGELFF,TRBV13,NA,TRBJ2-2,NA